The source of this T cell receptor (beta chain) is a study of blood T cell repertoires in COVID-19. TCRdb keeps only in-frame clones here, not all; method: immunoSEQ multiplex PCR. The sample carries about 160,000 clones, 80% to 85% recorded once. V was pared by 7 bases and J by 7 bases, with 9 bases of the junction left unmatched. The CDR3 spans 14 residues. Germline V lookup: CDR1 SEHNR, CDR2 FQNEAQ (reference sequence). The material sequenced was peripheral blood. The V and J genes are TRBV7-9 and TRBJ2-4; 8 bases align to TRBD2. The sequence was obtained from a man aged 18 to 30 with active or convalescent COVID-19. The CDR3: CASTRAGAGNIQYF. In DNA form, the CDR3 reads TGTGCCAGCACCCGAGCGGGAGCAGGGAACATTCAGTACTTC.